Reported below is one T cell receptor (beta chain). Generated by immunoSEQ multiplex PCR, the TCRdb table keeps only in-frame clones and is missing some. The repertoire holds approximately 58,000 clones, with approximately 90% as singletons. These data originate in a study of control samples from healthy donors and cancer patients. Germline V CDR1 and CDR2: LGHDT, YNNKEL (reference sequence). V gave up 4 bases and J gave up 0 bases; unmatched junction bases: 15. CDR3 length equals 19 residues. What was sequenced was PBMCs. V usage is TRBV3-1 (or the pseudogene TRBV3-2) and J usage is TRBJ2-5; 9 bases line up with TRBD1. The source of this sequence is a man aged 60 to 69 with head and neck cancer. The CDR3 loop reads CASSRTRTGGGRYQETQYF. CDR3 sequence (DNA): TGTGCCAGCAGCCGGACACGAACAGGGGGCGGCCGGTACCAAGAGACCCAGTACTTC.